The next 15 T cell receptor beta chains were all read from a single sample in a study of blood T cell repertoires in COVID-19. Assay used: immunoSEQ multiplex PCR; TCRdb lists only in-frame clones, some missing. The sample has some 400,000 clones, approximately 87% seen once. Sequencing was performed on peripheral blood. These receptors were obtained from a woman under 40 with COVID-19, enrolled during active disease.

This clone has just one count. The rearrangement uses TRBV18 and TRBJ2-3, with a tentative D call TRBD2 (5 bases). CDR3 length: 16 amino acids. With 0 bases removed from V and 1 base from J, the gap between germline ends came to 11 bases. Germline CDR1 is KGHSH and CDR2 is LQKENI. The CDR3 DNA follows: TGTGCCAGCTCACCACCGGTCCGGGATCGCACAGATACGCAGTATTTT. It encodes CASSPPVRDRTDTQYF. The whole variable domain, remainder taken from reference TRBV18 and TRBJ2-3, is NAGVMQNPRHLVRRRGQEARLRCSPMKGHSHVYWYRQLPEEGLKFMVYLQKENIIDESGMPKERFSAEFPKEGPSILRIQQVVRGDSAAYFCASSPPVRDRTDTQYFGPGTRLTVL.

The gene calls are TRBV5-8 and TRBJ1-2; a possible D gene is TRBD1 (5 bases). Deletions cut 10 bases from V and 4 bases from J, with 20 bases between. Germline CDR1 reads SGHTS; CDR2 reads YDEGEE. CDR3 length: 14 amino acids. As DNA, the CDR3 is TGTGCCGGCTCCTCCCGGGGGGAATTCTATGGCTACACCTTC. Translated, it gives CAGSSRGEFYGYTF.

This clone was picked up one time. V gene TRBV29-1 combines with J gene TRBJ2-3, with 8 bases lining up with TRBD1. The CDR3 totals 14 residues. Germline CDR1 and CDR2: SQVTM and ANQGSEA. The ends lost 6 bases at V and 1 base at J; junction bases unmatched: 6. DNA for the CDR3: TGCAGCGTGGACAGGGAGGTGGGCACAGATACGCAGTATTTT. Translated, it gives CSVDREVGTDTQYF.

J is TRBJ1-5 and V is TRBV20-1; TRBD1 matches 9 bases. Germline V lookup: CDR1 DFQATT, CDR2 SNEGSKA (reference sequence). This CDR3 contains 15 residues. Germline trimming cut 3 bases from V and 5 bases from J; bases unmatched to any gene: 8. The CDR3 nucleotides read TGCAGTGCTAGTAGCGGGACAGGGAATTATCAGCCCCAGCATTTT. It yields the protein CSASSGTGNYQPQHF.

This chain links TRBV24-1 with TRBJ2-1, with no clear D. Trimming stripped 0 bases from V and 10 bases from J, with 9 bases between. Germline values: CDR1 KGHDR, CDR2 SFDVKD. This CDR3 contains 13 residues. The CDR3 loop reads CATSDLNEAEQFF. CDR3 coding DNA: TGTGCCACCAGTGATTTGAACGAGGCGGAGCAGTTCTTC.

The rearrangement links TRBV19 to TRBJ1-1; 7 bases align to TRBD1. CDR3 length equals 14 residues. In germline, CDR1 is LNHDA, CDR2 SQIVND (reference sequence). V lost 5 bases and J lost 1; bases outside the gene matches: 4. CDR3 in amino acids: CASSGGTENTEAFF. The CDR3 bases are TGTGCCAGTAGTGGGGGGACAGAGAACACTGAAGCTTTCTTT.

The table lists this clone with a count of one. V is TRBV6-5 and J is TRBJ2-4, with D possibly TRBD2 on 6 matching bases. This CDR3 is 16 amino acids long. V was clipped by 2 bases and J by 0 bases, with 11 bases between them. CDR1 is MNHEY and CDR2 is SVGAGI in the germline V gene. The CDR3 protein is CASSYSEGLAKNIQYF. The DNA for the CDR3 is TGTGCCAGCAGTTACAGTGAGGGACTAGCCAAAAACATTCAGTACTTC.

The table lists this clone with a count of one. CDR3 region: CASSFGLAGEQFF. The CDR3 DNA sequence: TGTGCCAGCAGTTTTGGGCTAGCTGGCGAGCAGTTCTTC. V gene TRBV12-3 or TRBV12-4 combines with J gene TRBJ2-1; possible D gene TRBD2, 5 bases. This CDR3 has 13 residues. The V end lost 3 bases, the J end lost 10 bases, and 13 bases lay between the germline ends.

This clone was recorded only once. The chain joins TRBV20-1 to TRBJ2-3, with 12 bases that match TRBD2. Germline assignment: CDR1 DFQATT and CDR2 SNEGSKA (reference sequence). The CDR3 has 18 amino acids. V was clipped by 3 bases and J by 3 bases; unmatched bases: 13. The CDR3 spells CSASKTSGSKSWTDTQYF. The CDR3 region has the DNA TGCAGTGCTAGTAAGACTAGCGGGAGTAAAAGCTGGACAGATACGCAGTATTTT.

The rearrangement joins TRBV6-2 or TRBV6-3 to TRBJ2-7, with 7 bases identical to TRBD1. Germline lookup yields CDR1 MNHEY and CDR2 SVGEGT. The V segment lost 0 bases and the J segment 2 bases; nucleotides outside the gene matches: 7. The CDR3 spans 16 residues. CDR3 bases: TGTGCCAGCAGTTACTCGAGGGGGACAGTCACCTACGAGCAGTACTTC. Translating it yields CASSYSRGTVTYEQYF.

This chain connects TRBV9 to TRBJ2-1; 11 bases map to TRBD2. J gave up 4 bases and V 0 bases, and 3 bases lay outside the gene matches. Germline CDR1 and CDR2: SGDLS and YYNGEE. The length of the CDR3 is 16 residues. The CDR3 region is CASSVEGLAEYNEQFF. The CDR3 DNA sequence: TGTGCCAGCAGCGTAGAGGGACTAGCGGAGTACAATGAGCAGTTCTTC.

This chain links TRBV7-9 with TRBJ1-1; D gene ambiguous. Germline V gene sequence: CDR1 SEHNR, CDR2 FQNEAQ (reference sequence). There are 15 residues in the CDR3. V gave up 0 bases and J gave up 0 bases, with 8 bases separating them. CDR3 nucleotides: TGTGCCAGCAGCTTAGCCCCCGGGTTGAACACTGAAGCTTTCTTT. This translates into CASSLAPGLNTEAFF.

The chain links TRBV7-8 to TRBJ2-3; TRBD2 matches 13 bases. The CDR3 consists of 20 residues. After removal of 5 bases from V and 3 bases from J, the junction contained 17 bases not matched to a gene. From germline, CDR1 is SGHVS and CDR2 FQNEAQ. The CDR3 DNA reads TGTGCCAGCAGCCCCCGGGGACTAGCGGGATCTCCCTCTGTTACAGATACGCAGTATTTT. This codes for CASSPRGLAGSPSVTDTQYF.

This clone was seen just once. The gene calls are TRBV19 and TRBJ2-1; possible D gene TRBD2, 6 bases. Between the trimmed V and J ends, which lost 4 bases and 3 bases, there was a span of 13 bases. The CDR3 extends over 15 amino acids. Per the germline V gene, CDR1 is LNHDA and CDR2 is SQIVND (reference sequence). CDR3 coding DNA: TGTGCCAGTAGTAGTGGGTTAGCGGTCTACAATGAGCAGTTCTTC. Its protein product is CASSSGLAVYNEQFF. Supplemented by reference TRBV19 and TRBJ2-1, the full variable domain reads DGGITQSPKYLFRKEGQNVTLSCEQNLNHDAMYWYRQDPGQGLRLIYYSQIVNDFQKGDIAEGYSVSREKKESFPLTVTSAQKNPTAFYLCASSSGLAVYNEQFFGPGTRLTVL.

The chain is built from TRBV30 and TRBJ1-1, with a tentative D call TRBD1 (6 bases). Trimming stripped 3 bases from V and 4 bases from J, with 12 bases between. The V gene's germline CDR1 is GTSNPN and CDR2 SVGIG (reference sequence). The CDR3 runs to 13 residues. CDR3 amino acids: CAWRTGPGTEAFF. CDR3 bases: TGTGCCTGGAGAACAGGGCCAGGCACTGAAGCTTTCTTT.